The 19 T cell receptor beta chains in this list originate from one sample, sequenced in a study of blood T cell repertoires in COVID-19 (dated by TCRdb to the early 2020s). The method was the immunoSEQ multiplex PCR assay. The table comes from immuneACCESS by way of TCRdb, which keeps in-frame sequences with V and J called. Part of the clones is missing from these tables; in studies checked, under half for an unresolved V gene and the rest for unknown reasons. This sample is represented by about 120,000 clones; approximately 84% of them were singletons. The ten largest clones capture roughly 8% of the sample. Sequences were obtained from peripheral blood. These receptors were collected from a woman aged 40 to 49 with acute or convalescent COVID-19.

This chain joins TRBV2 and TRBJ1-5; TRBD1 is a possible D gene (6 bases). Germline V CDR1 and CDR2: SNHLY, FYNNEI. The V end was cut by 3 bases, the J end by 0 bases, with 18 bases between. The CDR3 has 18 amino acids. DNA of the CDR3: TGTGCCAGCAGTGATAATGCGGACAGCTCTTATAGCAATCAGCCCCAGCATTTT. It encodes CASSDNADSSYSNQPQHF. Variable domain in full (rest from reference TRBV2 and TRBJ1-5): EPEVTQTPSHQVTQMGQEVILRCVPISNHLYFYWYRQILGQKVEFLVSFYNNEISEKSEIFDDQFSVERPDGSNFTLKIRSTKLEDSAMYFCASSDNADSSYSNQPQHFGDGTRLSIL.

V usage is TRBV7-2 and J usage is TRBJ2-5, with D maybe TRBD2 (6 bases). Germline-derived CDR1 and CDR2 are SGHTA and FQGNSA. This CDR3 has 14 amino acids. V gave up 5 bases and J gave up 5 bases, with 15 bases separating them. CDR3 nucleotides: TGTGCCAGCAGCCCCGACCGGAGGGTCGAGACCCAGTACTTC. It is translated as CASSPDRRVETQYF.

The chain carries TRBV11-2 and TRBJ2-7, with TRBD1 identical over 8 bases. CDR3 length: 17 residues. CDR1 and CDR2 (germline): SGHAT, FQNNGV. Germline trimming cut 5 bases from V and 5 bases from J; bases unmatched to any gene: 17. The CDR3 protein is CASSPQGARGKFDEQYF. The CDR3 nucleotides are TGTGCCAGCAGCCCGCAGGGGGCGCGGGGTAAATTCGACGAGCAGTACTTC.

The chain couples TRBV5-5 to TRBJ2-3; TRBD1 is a possible D gene (5 bases). The CDR3 covers 13 residues. The germline CDR1 and CDR2 sequences are SGHKS and YYEKEE (reference sequence). V gave up 3 bases and J gave up 3 bases, with 8 bases separating them. The CDR3 sequence: CASSSQGTDTQYF. The CDR3 bases are TGTGCCAGCAGCTCGCAGGGTACAGATACGCAGTATTTT.

In this sample, this clone turned up once. V gene TRBV14 combines with J gene TRBJ2-1; 13 nucleotides agree with TRBD2. There are 15 residues in the CDR3. The V and J ends lost 4 bases and 9 bases, in that order; junction bases with no gene match: 6. Germline V gene data show CDR1 as SGHDN and CDR2 as FVKESK. CDR3 in amino acids: CASSRTSGGAPEQFF. The CDR3 DNA reads TGTGCCAGCAGCCGAACTAGCGGGGGGGCCCCTGAGCAGTTCTTC.

This clone was picked up one time. V gene TRBV6-1 combines with J gene TRBJ1-1, with a tentative D call TRBD1 (5 bases). Between the trimmed V and J ends, which lost 1 base and 4 bases, there was a span of 16 bases. The germline V gene has CDR1 MNHNS and CDR2 SASEGT. This CDR3 has 16 amino acids. The DNA of the CDR3 is TGTGCCAGCAGTGAAGGGAGGGAAGGGGTGGGCACTGAAGCTTTCTTT. Translating it yields CASSEGREGVGTEAFF.

The sample holds a few counts of this clone. The chain couples TRBV19 to TRBJ1-6; 9 bases agree with TRBD1. V was pared by 6 bases and J by 10 bases, with 7 bases of the junction left unmatched. The CDR3 loop spans 14 amino acids. Germline V gives CDR1 LNHDA, CDR2 SQIVND (reference sequence). The CDR3 loop is CASSAGQGSSPLHF. The CDR3 DNA follows: TGTGCCAGTAGCGCGGGACAGGGCTCCTCACCCCTCCACTTT.

The rearrangement uses TRBV2 and TRBJ1-4; TRBD1 matches at 8 bases. The CDR3 is made up of 15 amino acids. V lost 3 bases, J lost 4 bases, and 4 bases stayed unmatched. Germline V gene sequence: CDR1 SNHLY, CDR2 FYNNEI. CDR3 DNA: TGTGCCAGCAGTGAGGGACAGGTTCTTAATGAAAAACTGTTTTTT. Amino acids: CASSEGQVLNEKLFF.

This clone occurred a few times. The V and J genes are TRBV2 and TRBJ2-7; D is ambiguous. This CDR3 has 11 amino acids. Per the germline V gene, CDR1 is SNHLY and CDR2 is FYNNEI. Trimming took off 7 bases at V and 2 bases at J, with 6 bases between the two ends. As DNA, the CDR3 is TGTGCCAGCACCCAGGCCTACGAGCAGTACTTC. This encodes CASTQAYEQYF.

The chain has TRBV7-9 and TRBJ1-4; 12 bases match TRBD1. CDR3 length: 16 residues. Germline CDR1 reads SEHNR; CDR2 reads FQNEAQ (reference sequence). V was pared by 5 bases and J by 5 bases, with 6 bases of the junction left unmatched. CDR3 in amino acids: CASSPGTGGANEKLFF. The CDR3, as DNA: TGTGCCAGCAGCCCCGGGACAGGGGGCGCGAATGAAAAACTGTTTTTT.

V gene TRBV19 combines with J gene TRBJ1-6; 9 bases are a match to TRBD1. Germline V gene lookup returns CDR1 LNHDA and CDR2 SQIVND (reference sequence). There are 13 residues in the CDR3. CDR3 in DNA: TGTGCTGGGACAGGGACCAATAATTCACCCCTCCACTTT. Its protein product is CAGTGTNNSPLHF.

The V gene is TRBV2, the J gene TRBJ2-2, with 8 positions matching TRBD1. With 4 bases clipped from V and 4 bases from J, the junction kept 5 bases outside the gene matches. This CDR3 spans 15 amino acids. CDR1 SNHLY and CDR2 FYNNEI come from the germline V gene. The DNA for the CDR3 is TGTGCCAGCAGTGTCGCGACAGGGGCCACCGGGGAGCTGTTTTTT. It translates to CASSVATGATGELFF.

This rearrangement joins TRBV7-2 to TRBJ2-1; 9 bases fit TRBD2. V lost 6 bases, J lost 3 bases, and 9 bases stayed unmatched. The CDR3 covers 16 residues. The V gene's germline CDR1 is SGHTA and CDR2 FQGNSA. The CDR3: CASRSAGGLSYNEQFF. CDR3 in DNA: TGTGCCAGCAGGTCAGCGGGGGGCCTAAGCTACAATGAGCAGTTCTTC.

The rearrangement joins TRBV9 to TRBJ2-1, with 7 nucleotides matching TRBD2. V was pared by 0 bases and J by 10 bases, with 10 bases of the junction left unmatched. The CDR3 extends over 15 amino acids. Germline lookup yields CDR1 SGDLS and CDR2 YYNGEE. The CDR3 spells CASSVATGAGDEQFF. The CDR3 bases are TGTGCCAGCAGCGTAGCTACTGGCGCGGGGGACGAGCAGTTCTTC.

The V call is TRBV6-5, the J call TRBJ1-2; TRBD1 is a possible D gene (6 bases). This CDR3 is built from 14 residues. Germline V gene sequence: CDR1 MNHEY, CDR2 SVGAGI. Trimming stripped 6 bases from V and 5 bases from J, with 16 bases between. Here the CDR3 reads CASRSIGGAYGYTF. CDR3 DNA sequence: TGTGCCAGCAGGAGCATTGGGGGCGCATATGGCTACACCTTC.

The chain carries TRBV6-4 and TRBJ2-2; tentatively, D is TRBD1 (7 bases). The germline V and J ends were trimmed by 6 bases and 3 bases, with 14 bases remaining between them. The CDR3 contains 15 residues. CDR1 and CDR2 (germline): MRHNA, SNTAGT. This CDR3 is CASSEQGGDTGELFF. In nucleotides, the CDR3 is TGTGCCAGCAGCGAGCAGGGGGGAGACACCGGGGAGCTGTTTTTT.

The chain has TRBV5-4 and TRBJ2-5, with 12 bases that match TRBD1. V was pared by 9 bases and J by 3 bases, with 12 bases of the junction left unmatched. There are 16 residues in the CDR3. CDR1 and CDR2 from the germline V gene are SGHNT and YYREEE (reference sequence). As DNA, the CDR3 is TGTGCCACCCACACCAGGGGACAGGGGGCAGAAGAGACCCAGTACTTC. Translated, it gives CATHTRGQGAEETQYF.

The chain carries TRBV5-1 and TRBJ2-5, with 9 bases lining up with TRBD2. The V gene's germline CDR1 is SGHRS and CDR2 YFSETQ. Trimming at V came to 1 base and at J to 4 bases, leaving 8 bases not matched to a gene. The CDR3 has 16 residues. The CDR3 region is CASSLRTSVSPETQYF. CDR3 in DNA: TGCGCCAGCAGCTTGCGGACTAGCGTTTCCCCAGAGACCCAGTACTTC. The full variable domain, with the rest looked up from reference TRBV5-1 and TRBJ2-5, is KAGVTQTPRYLIKTRGQQVTLSCSPISGHRSVSWYQQTPGQGLQFLFEYFSETQRNKGNFPGRFSGRQFSNSRSEMNVSTLELGDSALYLCASSLRTSVSPETQYFGPGTRLLVL.

The chain is built from TRBV9 and TRBJ1-2; tentatively, D is TRBD1 (5 bases). This CDR3 contains 17 residues. V was pared by 4 bases and J by 2 bases, with 21 bases between. CDR1 is SGDLS and CDR2 is YYNGEE in the germline V gene. The CDR3 bases are TGTGCCAGCAGCTCCTCGACAGCGCCCTTACAAAACTATGGCTACACCTTC. The encoded protein is CASSSSTAPLQNYGYTF.